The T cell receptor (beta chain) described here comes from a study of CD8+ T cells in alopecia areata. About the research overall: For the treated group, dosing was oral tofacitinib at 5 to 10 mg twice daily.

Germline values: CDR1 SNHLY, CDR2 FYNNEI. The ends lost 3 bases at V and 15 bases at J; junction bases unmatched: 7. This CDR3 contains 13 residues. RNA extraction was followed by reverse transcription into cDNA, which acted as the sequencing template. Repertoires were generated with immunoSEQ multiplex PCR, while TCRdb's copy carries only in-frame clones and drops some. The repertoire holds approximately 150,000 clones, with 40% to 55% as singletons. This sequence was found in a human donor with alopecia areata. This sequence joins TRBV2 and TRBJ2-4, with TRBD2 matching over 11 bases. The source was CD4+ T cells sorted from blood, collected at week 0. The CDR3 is CASSEAGLAGPYF. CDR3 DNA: TGTGCCAGCAGTGAGGCCGGACTAGCGGGTCCGTACTTC.